The rows below give T cell receptor beta chains drawn from one sample of a study of blood T cell repertoires in COVID-19. Data came from immunoSEQ multiplex PCR; TCRdb stores just in-frame clones and leaves some out. The sample yields a few hundred thousand clones, approximately 85% seen once. The source material was peripheral blood. These TCRs come from a woman in her 70s with acute or convalescent COVID-19. CDR3s leave out the opening cysteine and the closing phenylalanine or tryptophan. Size is stated for part of the rows, as once, few or many counts, or as a class when the clone is expanded.

V	size	J	CDR3
TRBV2	NA	TRBJ1-1	ASSEGQGPLAF
TRBV9	NA	TRBJ2-2	ASSESTGTGELF
TRBV5-1	NA	TRBJ1-2	ASSLGGRMGFYGYT
TRBV6-1	NA	TRBJ2-2	ASSEAYGSAGELF
TRBV6-5	NA	TRBJ2-7	ASSLRGVYEQY
TRBV5-5	NA	TRBJ1-1	ASEGTGRGRTEAF
TRBV5-4	NA	TRBJ1-4	ASSWENEKLF
TRBV3-1/TRBV3-2	NA	TRBJ1-1	ASSQDREAEAF
TRBV19	once	TRBJ2-7	ASSVTQGYEQY
TRBV15	once	TRBJ1-2	ATSRGQGYGYT
TRBV15	NA	TRBJ1-6	ATSPDRGESPLH
TRBV4-1	NA	TRBJ2-2	ASSQASGTGELF
TRBV5-4	NA	TRBJ2-1	ASSFSALNNEQF
TRBV5-6	NA	TRBJ1-2	ASSPGQGGYT
TRBV6-5	once	TRBJ1-1	ASTIGQVNTEAF
TRBV27	NA	TRBJ1-1	ASRDNRGMNTEAF
TRBV7-3	NA	TRBJ2-1	ASSPGLNNEQF
TRBV6-5	once	TRBJ1-6	ASRISSYNSPLH
TRBV19	NA	TRBJ1-1	ASSSRTGEVNTEAF
TRBV4-2	NA	TRBJ1-1	ASSRTGPNTEAF
TRBV5-6	few	TRBJ1-6	ASTLYNSPLH
TRBV5-4	NA	TRBJ1-5	ASSLDGGQPQH
TRBV7-3	NA	TRBJ2-1	ASSLTGTGNANEQF